This T cell receptor (beta chain) stems from a study of human T cells and chemical hapten exposure. TCRdb passed the RACE reads through MiXCR, listing each CDR3 protein once. The sample carries about 120,000 distinct CDR3 sequences, approximately 12% recorded once. The table lists this clonotype with a few counts. Its specificity is not known. Study results and limitations: Following DPC sensitization, TCRs present above 1 in 1000 frequency showed no change.

Germline CDR1 MNHEY, CDR2 SMNVEV (reference sequence). This CDR3 is built from 13 residues. Time point described: pre-sensitization, week 0. The treatment denotes: therapeutic diphenylcyclopropenone sensitization with weekly scalp DPC. Someone pulled total RNA out of unfractionated whole blood. The rearrangement links TRBV27 to TRBJ2-3, with 10 bases lining up with TRBD2. The clonotype comes from a young woman with alopecia areata. Some clones in this sample may be carry-over from other donors' samples. The sequenced sample was whole blood, obtained in connection with sensitization to the hapten diphenylcyclopropenone (DPC). The CDR3 here is CASGGADTDTQYF. In nucleotides, the CDR3 is TGTGCGAGCGGGGGGGCAGACACAGATACGCAGTATTTT.